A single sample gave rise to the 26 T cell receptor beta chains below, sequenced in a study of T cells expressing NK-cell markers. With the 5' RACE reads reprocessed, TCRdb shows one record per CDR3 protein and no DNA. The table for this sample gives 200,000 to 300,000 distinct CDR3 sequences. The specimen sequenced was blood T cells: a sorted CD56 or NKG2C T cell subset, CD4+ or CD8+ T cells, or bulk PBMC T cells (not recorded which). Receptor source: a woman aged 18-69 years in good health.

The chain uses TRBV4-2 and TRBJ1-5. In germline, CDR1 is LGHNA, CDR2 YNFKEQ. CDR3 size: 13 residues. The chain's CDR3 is CASSQDLGQPQHF.

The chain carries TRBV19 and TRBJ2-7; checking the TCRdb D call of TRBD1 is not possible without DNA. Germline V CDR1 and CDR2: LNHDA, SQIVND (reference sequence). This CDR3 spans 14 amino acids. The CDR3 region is CASSRGQGIYEQYF.

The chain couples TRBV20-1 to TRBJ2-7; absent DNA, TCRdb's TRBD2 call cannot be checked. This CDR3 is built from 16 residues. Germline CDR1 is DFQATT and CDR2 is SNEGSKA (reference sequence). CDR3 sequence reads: CSARDPGAGGRYEQYF.

This CDR3 reads CASSLGRGVGYNEQFF. V gene TRBV11-1 combines with J gene TRBJ2-1; TCRdb indicates TRBD1, and absent DNA this call remains unverified. There are 16 residues in the CDR3. CDR1 is SGHAT and CDR2 is FQDESV in the germline V gene (reference sequence).

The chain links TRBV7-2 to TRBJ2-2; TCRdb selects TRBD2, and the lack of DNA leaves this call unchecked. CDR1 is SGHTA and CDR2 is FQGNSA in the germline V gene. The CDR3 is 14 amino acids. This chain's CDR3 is CASGLGGRAGELFF.

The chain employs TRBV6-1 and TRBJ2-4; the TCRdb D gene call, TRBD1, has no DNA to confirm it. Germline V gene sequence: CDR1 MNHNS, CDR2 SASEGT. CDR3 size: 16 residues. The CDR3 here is CASSEPGPGAKNIQYF.

The CDR3 here is CATSRGDSGETQYF. The chain uses TRBV15 and TRBJ2-5. This CDR3 has 14 residues. CDR1 is LNHNV, CDR2 YYDKDF, per germline (reference sequence).

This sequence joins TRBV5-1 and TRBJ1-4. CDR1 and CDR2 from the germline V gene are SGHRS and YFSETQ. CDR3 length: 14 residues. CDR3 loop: CASSLSQGGEKLFF.

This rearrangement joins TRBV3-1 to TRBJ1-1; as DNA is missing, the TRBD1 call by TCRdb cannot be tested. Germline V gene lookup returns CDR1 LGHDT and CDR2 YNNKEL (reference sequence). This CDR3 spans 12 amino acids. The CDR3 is CASRKGGDEAFF.

This chain's CDR3 is CASRETSEDTQYF. The rearrangement links TRBV6-2 or TRBV6-3 to TRBJ2-3. The CDR3 has 13 residues. Germline V CDR1 and CDR2: MNHEY, SVGEGT.

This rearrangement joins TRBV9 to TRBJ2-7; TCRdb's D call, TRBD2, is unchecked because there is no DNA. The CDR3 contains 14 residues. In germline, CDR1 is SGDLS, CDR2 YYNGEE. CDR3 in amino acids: CASSVGRASYEQYF.

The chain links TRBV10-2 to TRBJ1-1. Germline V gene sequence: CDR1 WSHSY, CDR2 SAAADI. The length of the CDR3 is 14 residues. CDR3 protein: CASSELGRLAEAFF.

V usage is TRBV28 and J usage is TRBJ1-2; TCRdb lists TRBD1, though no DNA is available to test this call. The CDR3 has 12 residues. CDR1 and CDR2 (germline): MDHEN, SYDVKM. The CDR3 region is CASSLPGGGYTF.

The CDR3 loop reads CASSVDREVTEAFF. This rearrangement joins TRBV7-3 to TRBJ1-1; the D call from TCRdb, TRBD1, cannot be confirmed without DNA. The CDR3 length is 14 residues. Germline-derived CDR1 and CDR2 are SGHTA and FQGTGA.

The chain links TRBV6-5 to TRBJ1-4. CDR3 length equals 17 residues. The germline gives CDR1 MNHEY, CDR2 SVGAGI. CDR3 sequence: CASSYSIRGATNEKLFF.

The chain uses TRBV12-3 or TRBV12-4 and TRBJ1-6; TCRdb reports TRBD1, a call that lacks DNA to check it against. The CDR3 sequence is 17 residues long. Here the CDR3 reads CASRDRTAASYNSPLHF.

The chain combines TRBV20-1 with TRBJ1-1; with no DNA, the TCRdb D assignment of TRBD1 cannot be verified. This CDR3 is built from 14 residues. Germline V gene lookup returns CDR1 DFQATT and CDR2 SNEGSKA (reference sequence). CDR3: CSADRGREGSEAFF.

The CDR3 here is CSVVGWGAGEQYF. The chain links TRBV29-1 to TRBJ2-7; the TCRdb D gene call, TRBD1, has no DNA to confirm it. The germline gives CDR1 SQVTM, CDR2 ANQGSEA. The CDR3 is 13 amino acids.

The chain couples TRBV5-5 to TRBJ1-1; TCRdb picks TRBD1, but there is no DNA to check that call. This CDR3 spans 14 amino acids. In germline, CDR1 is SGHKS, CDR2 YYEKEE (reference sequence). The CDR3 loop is CASSPEDSYTEAFF.

CDR3 sequence reads: CASSQSLAYQETQYF. The chain carries TRBV7-2 and TRBJ2-5; TCRdb's D call, TRBD2, is unchecked because there is no DNA. The CDR3 extends over 15 amino acids. In germline, CDR1 is SGHTA, CDR2 FQGNSA.

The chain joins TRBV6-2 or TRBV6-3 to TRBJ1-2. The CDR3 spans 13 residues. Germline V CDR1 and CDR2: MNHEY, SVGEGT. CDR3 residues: CASSPSPSYGYTF.

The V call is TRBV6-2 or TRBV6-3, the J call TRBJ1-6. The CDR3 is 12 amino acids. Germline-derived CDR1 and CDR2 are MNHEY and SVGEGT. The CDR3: CASTSWDSPLHF.

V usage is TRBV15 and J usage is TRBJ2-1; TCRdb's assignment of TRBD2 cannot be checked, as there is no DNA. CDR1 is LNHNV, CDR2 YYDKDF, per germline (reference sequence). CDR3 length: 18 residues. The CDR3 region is CATSRDVSGGVSYNEQFF. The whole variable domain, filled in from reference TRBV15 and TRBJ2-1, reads DAMVIQNPRYQVTQFGKPVTLSCSQTLNHNVMYWYQQKSSQAPKLLFHYYDKDFNNEADTPDNFQSRRPNTSFCFLDIRSPGLGDTAMYLCATSRDVSGGVSYNEQFFGPGTRLTVL.

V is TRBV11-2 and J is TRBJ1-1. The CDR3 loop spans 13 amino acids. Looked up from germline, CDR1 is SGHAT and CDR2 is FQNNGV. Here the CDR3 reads CASSPTTNTEAFF.

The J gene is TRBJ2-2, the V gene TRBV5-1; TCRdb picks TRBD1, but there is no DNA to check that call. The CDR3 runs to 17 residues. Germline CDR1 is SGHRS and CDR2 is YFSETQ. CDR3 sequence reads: CASSRGSAGSNTGELFF. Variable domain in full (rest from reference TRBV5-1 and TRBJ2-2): KAGVTQTPRYLIKTRGQQVTLSCSPISGHRSVSWYQQTPGQGLQFLFEYFSETQRNKGNFPGRFSGRQFSNSRSEMNVSTLELGDSALYLCASSRGSAGSNTGELFFGEGSRLTVL.

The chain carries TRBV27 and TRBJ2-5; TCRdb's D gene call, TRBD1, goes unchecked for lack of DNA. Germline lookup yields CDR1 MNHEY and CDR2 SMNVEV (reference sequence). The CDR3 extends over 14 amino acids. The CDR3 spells CASSIRRGAETQYF.